This TCR beta chain was observed in a study of blood T cell repertoires in COVID-19. Study details: The United States, Italy and Spain supplied acute and convalescent COVID-19 samples. From T cells, B-cell-depleted T cells, or PBMCs came the material, which was cDNA or gDNA.

Participants reported their clinical history, and cohort assignment relied on those reports. Per germline, CDR1 LGHNA and CDR2 YSLEER. The CDR3 spans 17 residues. With V trimmed by 1 base and J by 0 bases, 5 bases remained unmatched. In the study's own analysis: Reference gene primer amplification gave nucleated cell count estimates. The protocol was immunoSEQ multiplex PCR, while the TCRdb copy is restricted to in-frame clones and leaves out a portion. D and trimming were read from the DNA, whereas the V and J calls and clone size are those reported in that table. The table includes 150,000 or so clones, around 87% detected once.

The specimen was PBMCs or T cells enriched from blood (not recorded which). The sequence derives from a woman between 35 and 50 years old who had been exposed to COVID-19. The V gene is TRBV4-3, the J gene TRBJ2-7; TRBD2 aligns across 11 bases. The CDR3 DNA reads as TGCGCCAGCAGCCAAGGACGGGGACTAGCGGACTCCTACGAGCAGTACTTC. It specifies CASSQGRGLADSYEQYF.